This record looks at one TCR beta chain sequence and its context. The assay was immunoSEQ multiplex PCR, and TCRdb's table has in-frame clones only and misses some. The sample gives 350,000 or so clones, around 83% of which show up once; just under 3% is in the top ten. Germline CDR1 and CDR2: MNHEY and SMNVEV (reference sequence). The CDR3 covers 14 residues. V shed 3 bases, J shed 4 bases, and the junction held 4 bases outside the gene matches. The data stem from a study of blood T cell repertoires in COVID-19. Study-level background: Sources were T cells, B-cell-depleted T cells, or PBMCs; the material itself was cDNA or gDNA.

The TCR comes from a man younger than 45 with active or convalescent COVID-19. The V call is TRBV27, the J call TRBJ2-5; TRBD1 matches 8 bases. The sequenced sample was peripheral blood. Written as DNA, the CDR3 is TGTGCCAGCAGTTTGGACAGGGTACGAGAGACCCAGTACTTC. Translation gives CASSLDRVRETQYF.